One T cell receptor beta chain is described in this entry. Its antigen is currently unknown. The data stem from a study of PD-1 blockade in classical Hodgkin lymphoma. At the level of the study: Once every 2 weeks, patients received intravenous nivolumab at 3 mg/kg.

Specified time point: cycle 4 day 1 (C4D1), after five to seven weeks of nivolumab. Every single patient, without exception, relapsed after autologous stem cell transplantation, and brentuximab vedotin exposure varied. Magnetic negative selection served to purify CD4+ T cells out of PBMCs that had been thawed. Measured with immunoSEQ multiplex PCR; TCRdb has only the in-frame clones, and not every one. The sample contains some 22,000 clones, about 72% of which appear only once. V was trimmed by 3 bases and J by 6 bases, leaving 12 bases between them. Per germline, CDR1 KGHSH and CDR2 LQKENI. CDR3 size: 13 residues. Study-wide results and limits: Relapsed/refractory patients reportedly had lower baseline diversity than newly diagnosed patients. TCR diversity rose significantly by C4D1 in CD4+ but not CD8+ cells.

J is TRBJ2-7 and V is TRBV18; the D is unclear. Sequencing used CD4+ T cells from blood, obtained before the fourth cycle of nivolumab. This TCR was sampled from a human donor with classical Hodgkin lymphoma. The CDR3, as DNA: TGTGCCAGCTCACCCGATAGTCAAGGCGAGCAGTACTTC. Its protein is CASSPDSQGEQYF.